This T cell receptor (beta chain) was retrieved from a study of blood T cell repertoires in COVID-19. Looking at the study overall: COVID-19 samples from acute and convalescent phases originated in the United States, Italy and Spain. Sources were T cells, B-cell-depleted T cells, or PBMCs; the material itself was cDNA or gDNA.

The CDR3 has 15 residues. J gave up 6 bases and V 5 bases, and 10 bases lay outside the gene matches. Germline CDR1 and CDR2: SGHRS and YFSETQ. Sequencing was performed with immunoSEQ multiplex PCR; in TCRdb, only in-frame clones are kept and a portion is missing. Among 150,000 to 200,000 clones listed, approximately 92% were seen once. Sequenced material: peripheral blood. The sequence derives from a woman between 45 and 65 years old with acute or convalescent COVID-19. The genes are TRBV5-1 and TRBJ2-1; 8 bases are shared with TRBD1. CDR3 sequence reads: CASSYDRGKSNEQFF. Written as DNA, the CDR3 is TGCGCCAGCAGTTATGACAGGGGAAAGAGCAATGAGCAGTTCTTC.